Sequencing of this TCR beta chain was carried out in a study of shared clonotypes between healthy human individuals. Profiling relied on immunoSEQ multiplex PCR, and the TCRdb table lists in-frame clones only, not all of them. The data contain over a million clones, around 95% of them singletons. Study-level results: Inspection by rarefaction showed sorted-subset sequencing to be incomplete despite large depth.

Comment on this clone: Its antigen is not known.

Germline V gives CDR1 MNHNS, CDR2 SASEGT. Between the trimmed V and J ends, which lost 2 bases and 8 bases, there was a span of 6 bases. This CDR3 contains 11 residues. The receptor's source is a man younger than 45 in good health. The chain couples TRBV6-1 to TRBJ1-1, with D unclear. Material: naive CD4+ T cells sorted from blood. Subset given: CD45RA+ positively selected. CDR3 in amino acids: CASSEHEEAFF. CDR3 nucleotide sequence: TGTGCCAGCAGTGAACACGAAGAAGCTTTCTTT.